The TCR beta chain described here comes from a study of response to subunit inactivated influenza vaccine. A single record per CDR3 protein comes from TCRdb applying MiXCR to the RT-PCR reads. The sample has a few hundred thousand distinct CDR3 sequences, approximately 15% seen once. This clonotype was seen many times. Its specificity is unknown. An end of the junction does not agree with germline; a read error may underlie this. Findings of the study overall: Only a handful of new T cells, the authors suggested, are recruited with each seasonal influenza vaccination.

This CDR3 has 16 amino acids. Germline V gene data show CDR1 as SGHRS and CDR2 as YFSETQ. The origin of this receptor is a man aged 50-59 years who received an inactivated influenza vaccine. The chain is built from TRBV5-1 and TRBJ2-3, with TRBD2 identical over 13 bases. The sequencing used PBMCs from blood, collected about 11 days after vaccination. The CDR3 region is CASSPGTSGGTDTQYF. CDR3 DNA: TGTGCCAGCAGCCCTGGGACTAGCGGGGGCACAGATACGCAGTATTTT.